These 22 T cell receptor beta chains were sequenced from one sample in a study of blood T cell repertoires in COVID-19. Produced via immunoSEQ multiplex PCR; TCRdb's table is partial and in-frame only. The table has about 250,000 clones, about four fifths seen once. Sequenced: peripheral blood. These receptors were obtained from a man at least 80 years old with acute or convalescent COVID-19.

The V gene is TRBV4-2, the J gene TRBJ1-1, with 7 bases lining up with TRBD1. J was trimmed by 0 bases and V by 4 bases; bases with no gene match: 8. The CDR3 has 16 residues. Germline loops: CDR1 LGHNA, CDR2 YNFKEQ. Here the CDR3 DNA reads TGTGCCAGCAGCCCGTGGAAGGGACAGATGAACACTGAAGCTTTCTTT. Its protein is CASSPWKGQMNTEAFF.

This sequence joins TRBV5-1 and TRBJ1-5; 7 bases agree with TRBD1. Per the germline V gene, CDR1 is SGHRS and CDR2 is YFSETQ. Trimming took 1 base from V and 7 from J; bases not matched to a gene: 2. The length of the CDR3 is 13 residues. The CDR3 spells CASSLQGEQPQHF. The CDR3 bases are TGCGCCAGCAGCTTGCAGGGGGAACAGCCCCAGCATTTT.

The chain recombines TRBV5-6 with TRBJ1-3, with 8 bases aligning to TRBD1. Germline values: CDR1 SGHDT, CDR2 YYEEEE. Trimming cost V 6 bases and J 4 bases; bases outside gene matches: 6. The CDR3 is made up of 14 amino acids. Here the CDR3 DNA reads TGTGCCAGCACCCTCAGGGGGCACGGAAACACCATATATTTT. Amino acids: CASTLRGHGNTIYF.

As DNA, the CDR3 is TGTGCCACCAGTCGAACCGGGTTCAACACCGGGGAGCTGTTTTTT. Translated, it gives CATSRTGFNTGELFF. V usage is TRBV24-1 and J usage is TRBJ2-2; D uncertain. The CDR3 extends over 15 amino acids. V lost 6 bases, J lost 2 bases, and 12 bases lay in between. The V gene's germline CDR1 is KGHDR and CDR2 SFDVKD.

CDR3 bases: TGTGCCAGTTCTAGGGGTCGAGGCTACACCTTC. Translated: CASSRGRGYTF. The chain joins TRBV19 to TRBJ1-2; a possible D gene is TRBD1 (5 bases). The CDR3 length is 11 residues. From germline, CDR1 is LNHDA and CDR2 SQIVND (reference sequence). V lost 8 bases, J lost 8 bases, and 12 bases lay in between.

In this sample, this clone turned up once. This chain joins TRBV24-1 and TRBJ2-3; TRBD2 is a possible D gene (5 bases). CDR1 is KGHDR, CDR2 SFDVKD, per germline. This CDR3 has 14 residues. The V end lost 5 bases, the J end lost 4 bases, and 12 bases lay between the germline ends. CDR3 nucleotide sequence: TGTGCCACCAGTGGCCGAGGGCGCGCAGATACGCAGTATTTT. Protein sequence: CATSGRGRADTQYF.

Only one count was recorded for this clone. This chain connects TRBV15 to TRBJ2-7; TRBD2 matches 9 bases. The CDR3 runs to 15 residues. V lost 3 bases, J lost 3 bases, and 6 bases stayed unmatched. In germline, CDR1 is LNHNV, CDR2 YYDKDF (reference sequence). CDR3 in DNA: TGTGCCACCAGCAGCCTTAGCGGGGGCTTCTACGAGCAGTACTTC. Translated, it gives CATSSLSGGFYEQYF.

The J gene is TRBJ2-3, the V gene TRBV7-9; tentative D call: TRBD1 (5 bases). Germline values: CDR1 SEHNR, CDR2 FQNEAQ (reference sequence). With 3 bases removed from V and 1 base from J, the gap between germline ends came to 5 bases. The CDR3 sequence is 13 residues long. As DNA, the CDR3 is TGTGCCAGCAGCTTCAGGGGCACAGATACGCAGTATTTT. It codes for CASSFRGTDTQYF.

The rearrangement links TRBV24-1 to TRBJ2-7, with D unclear. CDR1 KGHDR and CDR2 SFDVKD come from the germline V gene. The CDR3 sequence is 13 residues long. Trimming pared 6 bases from V and 5 bases from J, leaving 13 bases between. In DNA form, the CDR3 reads TGTGCCACCAGTCCAGGTGGGTACCACGAGCAGTACTTC. Amino acid sequence: CATSPGGYHEQYF.

This chain links TRBV10-2 with TRBJ2-2; 12 nucleotides match TRBD2. The CDR3 runs 16 residues. V lost 7 bases, J lost 5 bases, and 8 bases stayed unmatched. From germline, CDR1 is WSHSY and CDR2 SAAADI. The CDR3 here is CASKASGGASTGELFF. In DNA form, the CDR3 reads TGCGCCAGCAAGGCTAGCGGGGGGGCTTCAACCGGGGAGCTGTTTTTT.

The chain couples TRBV5-1 to TRBJ1-2, with TRBD1 matching over 8 bases. This CDR3 is built from 11 residues. The J segment lost 11 bases and the V segment lost 4 bases, leaving 4 bases of the junction unmatched. The germline CDR1 and CDR2 sequences are SGHRS and YFSETQ. The CDR3 is CASSATGGYTF. DNA of the CDR3: TGCGCCAGCAGCGCAACAGGGGGGTACACCTTC.

This clone was picked up one time. V is TRBV27 and J is TRBJ1-1; 8 bases map to TRBD1. The germline V gene has CDR1 MNHEY and CDR2 SMNVEV (reference sequence). There are 15 residues in the CDR3. With 6 bases clipped from V and 5 bases from J, the junction kept 11 bases outside the gene matches. The CDR3 is CASRLTPGGKTEAFF. In DNA, the CDR3 is TGTGCCAGCAGGTTAACTCCAGGGGGCAAAACTGAAGCTTTCTTT.

This chain uses TRBV30 with TRBJ1-5; the match to TRBD1 covers 7 bases. V was pared by 2 bases and J by 6 bases, with 4 bases of the junction left unmatched. The CDR3 has 13 residues. In germline, CDR1 is GTSNPN, CDR2 SVGIG (reference sequence). CDR3 amino acids: CAWSLGGVQPQHF. For the CDR3, the DNA is TGTGCCTGGAGTTTAGGGGGCGTTCAGCCCCAGCATTTT. Based on the CDR3 plus reference TRBV30 and TRBJ1-5, the full variable domain is SQTIHQWPATLVQPVGSPLSLECTVEGTSNPNLYWYRQAAGRGLQLLFYSVGIGQISSEVPQNLSASRPQDRQFILSSKKLLLSDSGFYLCAWSLGGVQPQHFGDGTRLSIL.

This chain joins TRBV27 and TRBJ2-7, with a tentative D call TRBD2 (6 bases). Germline CDR1 and CDR2: MNHEY and SMNVEV (reference sequence). The CDR3 extends over 14 amino acids. Trimming shortened V by 0 bases and J by 7 bases, and 13 bases separated the two germline ends. The chain's CDR3 is CASSLSNEGREQYF. Written as DNA, the CDR3 is TGTGCCAGCAGTTTATCGAACGAGGGGAGGGAGCAGTACTTC.

The genes are TRBV5-1 and TRBJ2-1; 7 nucleotides agree with TRBD2. This CDR3 has 16 amino acids. The germline CDR1 and CDR2 sequences are SGHRS and YFSETQ. Losses at the gene ends were 1 base for V and 3 bases for J; bases not matched to a gene: 7. In DNA, the CDR3 is TGCGCCAGCAGCTTGACCACTAGCGTTTACTACAATGAGCAGTTCTTC. This translates into CASSLTTSVYYNEQFF.

This sequence joins TRBV11-2 and TRBJ2-1; TRBD2 agrees at 10 bases. The CDR3 spans 13 residues. Germline V lookup: CDR1 SGHAT, CDR2 FQNNGV. V was clipped by 11 bases and J by 7 bases; unmatched bases: 8. The CDR3 loop reads CAEGTSAPNEQFF. The CDR3, as DNA: TGTGCCGAAGGGACTAGCGCCCCTAATGAGCAGTTCTTC.

The V and J genes are TRBV6-4 and TRBJ2-2; a possible D gene is TRBD1 (5 bases). The ends were cut back, 3 bases at V and 3 bases at J, with 8 bases in the middle. There are 14 residues in the CDR3. Germline CDR1 reads MRHNA; CDR2 reads SNTAGT. CDR3 residues: CASSEVGHTGELFF. CDR3 sequence (DNA): TGTGCCAGCAGTGAGGTGGGGCACACCGGGGAGCTGTTTTTT.

V gene TRBV29-1 combines with J gene TRBJ2-7, with D unresolved. The CDR3 loop spans 15 amino acids. V was cut by 4 bases and J by 3 bases, with 19 bases left in between. Germline loops: CDR1 SQVTM, CDR2 ANQGSEA. Here the CDR3 DNA reads TGCAGCGTTGTCCCCCCCGAGTCAAGAAGCTACGAGCAGTACTTC. Translating gives CSVVPPESRSYEQYF.

This clone was counted a few times. J is TRBJ2-3 and V is TRBV2; possible D gene TRBD2, 7 bases. In germline, CDR1 is SNHLY, CDR2 FYNNEI. Trimming removed 4 bases at V and 1 base at J, with 9 bases between. The CDR3 loop spans 14 amino acids. This CDR3 is CASSVGGRTDTQYF. The CDR3 bases are TGTGCCAGCAGTGTGGGGGGGCGCACAGATACGCAGTATTTT. The variable domain in full, completed from reference TRBV2 and TRBJ2-3, reads EPEVTQTPSHQVTQMGQEVILRCVPISNHLYFYWYRQILGQKVEFLVSFYNNEISEKSEIFDDQFSVERPDGSNFTLKIRSTKLEDSAMYFCASSVGGRTDTQYFGPGTRLTVL.

V usage is TRBV5-1 and J usage is TRBJ2-1, with TRBD2 matching 7 bases. The CDR3 is 17 residues long. Trimming at V came to 0 bases and at J to 7 bases, leaving 13 bases not matched to a gene. Germline CDR1 reads SGHRS; CDR2 reads YFSETQ. CDR3 DNA sequence: TGCGCCAGCAGCTTGGAGAGGTGGGAGGGCCGGTTAAATGAGCAGTTCTTC. Its protein product is CASSLERWEGRLNEQFF. The entire variable domain, with the rest obtained from reference TRBV5-1 and TRBJ2-1, is as follows: KAGVTQTPRYLIKTRGQQVTLSCSPISGHRSVSWYQQTPGQGLQFLFEYFSETQRNKGNFPGRFSGRQFSNSRSEMNVSTLELGDSALYLCASSLERWEGRLNEQFFGPGTRLTVL.

This clone was seen more than once but under ten times. The CDR3 protein is CASREAQGIPYNEQFF. In DNA form, the CDR3 reads TGTGCCAGCAGGGAAGCACAGGGAATCCCCTACAATGAGCAGTTCTTC. The genes are TRBV28 and TRBJ2-1, with D tentatively TRBD1 (6 bases). This CDR3 contains 16 residues. Trimming stripped 6 bases from V and 2 bases from J, with 17 bases between. CDR1 is MDHEN and CDR2 is SYDVKM in the germline V gene.

The chain recombines TRBV18 with TRBJ1-5; D perhaps matches TRBD1 (5 bases). Trimming removed 5 bases at V and 0 bases at J, with 11 bases between. This CDR3 is built from 15 residues. Germline loops: CDR1 KGHSH, CDR2 LQKENI. The CDR3 here is CASSSTVTSNQPQHF. CDR3 in DNA: TGTGCCAGCTCATCGACAGTAACTAGCAATCAGCCCCAGCATTTT.